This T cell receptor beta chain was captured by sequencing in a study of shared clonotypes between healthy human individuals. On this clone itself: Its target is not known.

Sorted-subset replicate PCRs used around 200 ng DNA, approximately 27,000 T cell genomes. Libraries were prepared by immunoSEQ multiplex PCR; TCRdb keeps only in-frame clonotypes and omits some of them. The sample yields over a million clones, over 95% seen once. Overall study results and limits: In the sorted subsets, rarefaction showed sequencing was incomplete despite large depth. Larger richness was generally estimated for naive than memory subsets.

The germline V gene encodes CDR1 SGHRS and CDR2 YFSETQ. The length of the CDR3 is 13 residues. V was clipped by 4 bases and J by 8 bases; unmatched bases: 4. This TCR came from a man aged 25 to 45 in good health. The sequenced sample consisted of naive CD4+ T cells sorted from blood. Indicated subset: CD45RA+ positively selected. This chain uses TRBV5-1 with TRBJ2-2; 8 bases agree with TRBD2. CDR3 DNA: TGCGCCAGCAGCAGCGGGGGACCGGGGGAGCTGTTTTTT. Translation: CASSSGGPGELFF.